This entry lists 27 T cell receptor beta chains sequenced from one sample in a study of T cells after yellow fever vaccination. One entry per CDR3 protein results from TCRdb running MiXCR on the 5' RACE reads. The profile shows 340,000 or so distinct CDR3 sequences, around 13% of them singletons. The input for sequencing was CD4+ T cells sorted from PBMCs, taken 15 days after the yellow fever booster vaccination. These receptors were taken from a man between 18 and 29 years old who received the YFV17D yellow fever vaccine.

The chain links TRBV5-1 to TRBJ1-5, with D possibly matching TRBD1 (5 bases). This CDR3 has 16 amino acids. V lost 0 bases, J lost 2 bases, and 12 bases lay in between. Germline V gene sequence: CDR1 SGHRS, CDR2 YFSETQ. The CDR3 region is CASSLGPQGGNQPQHF. The CDR3, as DNA: TGCGCCAGCAGCTTGGGTCCTCAGGGTGGCAATCAGCCCCAGCATTTT.

This clonotype has a handful of counts. The chain employs TRBV6-2 or TRBV6-3 and TRBJ2-5; D tentatively reads TRBD1 or TRBD2 (5 bases each). This CDR3 is 16 amino acids long. Germline assignment: CDR1 MNHEY and CDR2 SVGEGT. Trimming stripped 7 bases from V and 9 bases from J, with 27 bases between. For the CDR3, the DNA is TGTGCCAGCAATCCGAGCCTAGCTTTTGATGGGGCGGCCCAGTACTTC. The encoded protein is CASNPSLAFDGAAQYF.

This rearrangement joins TRBV20-1 to TRBJ2-5; maybe TRBD2 (5 bases). Germline lookup yields CDR1 DFQATT and CDR2 SNEGSKA (reference sequence). The V gene lost 3 bases and the J gene lost 4 bases, with 15 bases spanning the gap. The CDR3 consists of 14 residues. CDR3 protein: CSARYSTRGETQYF. In DNA form, the CDR3 reads TGCAGTGCTAGGTACTCAACCCGGGGAGAGACCCAGTACTTC.

The J gene is TRBJ2-2, the V gene TRBV7-2; TRBD1 aligns across 9 bases. The CDR3 totals 18 residues. Trimming took 7 bases from V and 7 from J; bases not matched to a gene: 19. Germline lookup yields CDR1 SGHTA and CDR2 FQGNSA. The CDR3 sequence: CASTRGGGTGPPGGELFF. The CDR3 DNA follows: TGTGCCAGCACAAGAGGAGGTGGGACAGGGCCCCCCGGCGGGGAGCTGTTTTTT. Filled out from reference TRBV7-2 and TRBJ2-2, the complete variable domain reads GAGVSQSPSNKVTEKGKDVELRCDPISGHTALYWYRQSLGQGLEFLIYFQGNSAPDKSGLPSDRFSAERTGGSVSTLTIQRTQQEDSAVYLCASTRGGGTGPPGGELFFGEGSRLTVL.

This clonotype came up many times. The genes are TRBV7-2 and TRBJ2-3; 8 nucleotides line up with TRBD2. The length of the CDR3 is 14 residues. The V segment lost 8 bases and the J segment 6 bases; nucleotides outside the gene matches: 10. Germline CDR1 SGHTA, CDR2 FQGNSA. The DNA of the CDR3 is TGTGCCAGCCGGAAACGACTAGCGACGGATACGCAGTATTTT. Translated: CASRKRLATDTQYF.

There are a few counts of this clonotype. This chain connects TRBV25-1 to TRBJ1-1; D not certain. Germline CDR1 is MGHDK and CDR2 is SYGVNS. The ends were cut back, 4 bases at V and 9 bases at J, with 12 bases in the middle. This CDR3 has 12 amino acids. This CDR3 reads CASSGAAVKAFF. The CDR3, as DNA: TGTGCCAGCAGTGGGGCAGCGGTCAAAGCTTTCTTT.

The chain uses TRBV4-1 and TRBJ2-3; D call uncertain. Germline CDR1 MGHRA, CDR2 YSYEKL. V was pared by 3 bases and J by 6 bases, with 7 bases between. This CDR3 is built from 12 residues. The DNA of the CDR3 is TGCGCCAGCAGCCACATGCAGGATACGCAGTATTTT. This sequence encodes CASSHMQDTQYF.

This clonotype was detected a few times. The chain recombines TRBV5-6 with TRBJ2-3, with unresolved D. The V gene's germline CDR1 is SGHDT and CDR2 YYEEEE. This CDR3 spans 12 amino acids. Deletions cut 2 bases from V and 9 bases from J, with 10 bases between. The CDR3 DNA reads TGTGCCAGCAGCTTTTCCGTATGGACGCAGTATTTT. It translates to CASSFSVWTQYF.

The chain has TRBV5-4 and TRBJ1-5, with D perhaps matching TRBD1 (6 bases). Trimming removed 4 bases from V and 9 bases from J, with 17 bases in between. CDR1 and CDR2 (germline): SGHNT, YYREEE (reference sequence). CDR3 length: 14 amino acids. CDR3 sequence reads: CASSLQGSSRPQHF. Here the CDR3 DNA reads TGTGCCAGCAGCCTACAGGGCTCGTCGAGGCCCCAGCATTTT.

This clonotype has a count of ten or more. The V call is TRBV11-2, the J call TRBJ2-1, with 8 bases lining up with TRBD2. Trimming cost V 8 bases and J 7 bases; bases outside gene matches: 13. Germline V lookup: CDR1 SGHAT, CDR2 FQNNGV. The CDR3 spans 15 residues. The CDR3 protein is CASASPERGLNEQFF. CDR3 nucleotides: TGTGCCAGCGCTTCCCCCGAGCGGGGGCTTAATGAGCAGTTCTTC.

This chain connects TRBV7-2 to TRBJ2-2; no clear D. Germline lookup yields CDR1 SGHTA and CDR2 FQGNSA. This CDR3 comprises 12 residues. Trimming stripped 7 bases from V and 6 bases from J, with 9 bases between. As DNA, the CDR3 is TGTGCCAGCACCCAGTTCCCCGGGGAGCTGTTTTTT. This gives the protein CASTQFPGELFF.

This clonotype was seen many times. The J gene is TRBJ2-7, the V gene TRBV10-1; TRBD2 is a possible D gene (6 bases). This CDR3 has 14 amino acids. Looked up from germline, CDR1 is WNHNN and CDR2 is SYGVQD (reference sequence). V lost 3 bases and J 3 bases, leaving 12 bases between the germline ends. The CDR3 bases are TGCGCCAGCAGTGAAGGGGACTCCCGCTACGAGCAGTACTTC. This translates into CASSEGDSRYEQYF.

CDR3 residues: CASSSHRSRDSYNSPLHF. CDR3 DNA sequence: TGTGCCAGTAGTTCCCACAGGTCCAGGGACTCCTATAATTCACCCCTCCACTTT. This sequence joins TRBV19 and TRBJ1-6; tentatively, D is TRBD1 (5 bases). Deletions cut 5 bases from V and 0 bases from J, with 17 bases between. Germline CDR1 LNHDA, CDR2 SQIVND (reference sequence). CDR3 length: 18 amino acids.

CDR3 sequence reads: CASASGQVYGYTF. CDR3 nucleotide sequence: TGTGCCAGCGCCAGCGGACAGGTCTATGGCTACACCTTC. The chain combines TRBV6-2 or TRBV6-3 with TRBJ1-2; 7 positions agree with TRBD1. CDR1 is MNHEY, CDR2 SVGEGT, per germline. V was pared by 8 bases and J by 4 bases, with 7 bases of the junction left unmatched. The CDR3 extends over 13 amino acids.

In its sample, this clonotype was seen many times. The CDR3, as DNA: TGTGCCAGCAGTTTTGAGGGCCCCTACGAGCAGTACGTC. Residues: CASSFEGPYEQYV. V and J are TRBV12-3 or TRBV12-4 and TRBJ2-7, with TRBD2 as a possible D gene (5 bases). V lost 3 bases, J lost 2 bases, and 8 bases lay in between. The CDR3 runs 13 residues.

In its sample, this clonotype was seen a few times. The chain combines TRBV27 with TRBJ2-3, with D possibly TRBD2 on 6 matching bases. Germline V gene sequence: CDR1 MNHEY, CDR2 SMNVEV (reference sequence). The CDR3 extends over 15 amino acids. Trimming pared 6 bases from V and 7 bases from J, leaving 20 bases between. The CDR3 protein is CASRFLRDFIYTQYF. CDR3 bases: TGTGCCAGCAGATTTCTGAGGGACTTCATTTATACGCAGTATTTT.

This clonotype was observed at least ten times. This chain connects TRBV2 to TRBJ1-5; D remains ambiguous. Germline-derived CDR1 and CDR2 are SNHLY and FYNNEI. The CDR3 totals 13 residues. Trimming stripped 7 bases from V and 6 bases from J, with 13 bases between. CDR3 DNA sequence: TGTGCCAGCATATCCGAGGAGGCTCAGCCCCAGCATTTT. It specifies CASISEEAQPQHF.

At least ten counts were recorded for this clonotype. V is TRBV3-1 and J is TRBJ2-3; 10 bases are shared with TRBD2. The CDR3 spans 17 residues. Germline V CDR1 and CDR2: LGHDT, YNNKEL (reference sequence). J lost 6 bases, V lost 1 base, and 10 bases had no gene match. The CDR3 loop reads CASSQVLELAGLDTQYF. The CDR3 nucleotides read TGTGCCAGCAGCCAAGTGCTTGAACTAGCGGGGCTCGATACGCAGTATTTT.

A few counts support this clonotype. V gene TRBV28 combines with J gene TRBJ2-1; 12 nucleotides agree with TRBD1. CDR1 and CDR2 from the germline V gene are MDHEN and SYDVKM. J was trimmed by 7 bases and V by 1 base; bases with no gene match: 8. The CDR3 covers 17 residues. The CDR3 region is CASSLLTGTGGLNEQFF. DNA of the CDR3: TGTGCCAGCAGTTTATTGACCGGGACAGGGGGCTTAAATGAGCAGTTCTTC.

There are a few counts of this clonotype. J is TRBJ1-2 and V is TRBV12-3 or TRBV12-4, with 7 nucleotides matching TRBD1. The CDR3 extends over 11 amino acids. With 11 bases clipped from V and 7 bases from J, the junction kept 7 bases outside the gene matches. CDR3 DNA: TGTGCCGGGGGGACAGTCGGTGGCTACACCTTC. It yields the protein CAGGTVGGYTF.

This clonotype appeared a few times. This chain connects TRBV29-1 to TRBJ1-1; D unclear. The CDR3 loop spans 12 amino acids. V was trimmed by 7 bases and J by 0 bases, leaving 9 bases between them. The germline gives CDR1 SQVTM, CDR2 ANQGSEA. CDR3: CSGTALNTEAFF. The CDR3 DNA reads as TGCAGCGGGACTGCTCTGAACACTGAAGCTTTCTTT.

This clonotype has only a few counts. The chain joins TRBV5-1 to TRBJ2-7; possible D gene TRBD2, 5 bases. This CDR3 comprises 13 residues. Germline CDR1 and CDR2: SGHRS and YFSETQ. The V and J ends lost 3 bases and 9 bases respectively, with 16 bases between them. In DNA form, the CDR3 reads TGCGCCAGCAGCTGGGAAGGAAGAGGAGGGCAGTACTTC. Translated, it gives CASSWEGRGGQYF.

This CDR3 reads CASSSGTIGDTQYF. The CDR3 DNA reads as TGCGCCAGCAGCTCCGGGACTATCGGGGATACGCAGTATTTT. This chain joins TRBV5-1 and TRBJ2-3, with 7 bases matching TRBD2. Germline V gives CDR1 SGHRS, CDR2 YFSETQ. This CDR3 has 14 amino acids. Germline trimming cut 3 bases from V and 6 bases from J; bases unmatched to any gene: 7.

The gene calls are TRBV4-3 and TRBJ2-1, with D hard to call. This CDR3 has 12 amino acids. The germline CDR1 and CDR2 sequences are LGHNA and YSLEER. V lost 3 bases and J 4 bases, leaving 4 bases between the germline ends. The DNA for the CDR3 is TGCGCCAGCAGCCAGGCTTACAATGAGCAGTTCTTC. It yields the protein CASSQAYNEQFF.

The CDR3 nucleotides are TGCAGTGCTCCCGACCTCTACAATGAGCAGTTCTTC. It encodes CSAPDLYNEQFF. The genes are TRBV20-1 and TRBJ2-1; D gene unclear. The CDR3 has 12 amino acids. Germline CDR1 is DFQATT and CDR2 is SNEGSKA (reference sequence). V was pared by 5 bases and J by 3 bases, with 8 bases between.

The chain couples TRBV20-1 to TRBJ2-1; no definite D call. CDR1 and CDR2 from the germline V gene are DFQATT and SNEGSKA (reference sequence). Trimming shortened V by 3 bases and J by 4 bases, and 13 bases separated the two germline ends. The CDR3 totals 14 residues. This chain's CDR3 is CSASKQLLYNEQFF. Written as DNA, the CDR3 is TGCAGTGCTAGTAAGCAACTTTTATACAATGAGCAGTTCTTC.

The J gene is TRBJ1-2, the V gene TRBV29-1, with unresolved D. V gave up 4 bases and J gave up 4 bases, with 10 bases separating them. The CDR3 spans 12 residues. CDR1 and CDR2 from the germline V gene are SQVTM and ANQGSEA. The CDR3 DNA follows: TGCAGCGTTGGAGATGGACCCTATGGCTACACCTTC. Translation gives CSVGDGPYGYTF.